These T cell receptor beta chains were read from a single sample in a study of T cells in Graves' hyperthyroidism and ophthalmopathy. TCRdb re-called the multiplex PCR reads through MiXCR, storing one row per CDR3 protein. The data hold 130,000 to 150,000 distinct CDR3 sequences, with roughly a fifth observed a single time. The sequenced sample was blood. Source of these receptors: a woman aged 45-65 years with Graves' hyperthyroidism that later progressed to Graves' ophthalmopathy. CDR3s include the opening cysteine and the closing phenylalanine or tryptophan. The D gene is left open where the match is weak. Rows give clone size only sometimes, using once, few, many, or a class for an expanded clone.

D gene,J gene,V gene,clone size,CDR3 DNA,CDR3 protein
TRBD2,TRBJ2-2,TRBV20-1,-,TGCAGTGCTAGACCTAGCGGGAGAGAAACCGGGGAGCTGTTTTTT,CSARPSGRETGELFF
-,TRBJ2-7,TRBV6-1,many,TGTGCCAGCAGTGCTGTCGGGAACGAGCAGTACTTC,CASSAVGNEQYF
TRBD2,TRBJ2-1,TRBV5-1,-,TGCGCCAGCAGCTTGGGTGCTCTAGCGGGAGTACAGAATGAGCAGTTCTTC,CASSLGALAGVQNEQFF
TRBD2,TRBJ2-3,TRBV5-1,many,TGCGCCAGCAGCTTGGGAGAAAGCGGGAGCGATACGCAGTATTTT,CASSLGESGSDTQYF
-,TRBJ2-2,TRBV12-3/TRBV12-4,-,TGTGCCAGCAGCCGGCAAGGGACCGGGGAGCTGTTTTTT,CASSRQGTGELFF
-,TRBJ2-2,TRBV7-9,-,TGTGCCAGCAGCAATATTCAGGGGATACGAACCGGGGAGCTGTTTTTT,CASSNIQGIRTGELFF
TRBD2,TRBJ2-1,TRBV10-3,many,TGTGCCATCAGTGTCTACACGGGACTAGCGGGAACGAGCTCCTACAATGAGCAGTTCTTC,CAISVYTGLAGTSSYNEQFF
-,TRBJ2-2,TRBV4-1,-,TGCGCCAGCACAGGGTTGGACACCGGGGAGCTGTTTTTT,CASTGLDTGELFF
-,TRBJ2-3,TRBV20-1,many,TGCAGTGCTCCTAGGGGGGGCACAGATACGCAGTATTTT,CSAPRGGTDTQYF
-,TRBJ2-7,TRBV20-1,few,TGCAGTGCTGTTAAGGCATCTAGCGCGAACTACGAGCAGTACTTC,CSAVKASSANYEQYF
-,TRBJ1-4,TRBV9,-,TGTGCCTCCGGAGGAGGGAGGGAGGAAAAACTGTTTTTT,CASGGGREEKLFF
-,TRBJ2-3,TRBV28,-,TGTGCCAGCAGTTTCGGGACCCTCACAGATACGCAGTATTTT,CASSFGTLTDTQYF
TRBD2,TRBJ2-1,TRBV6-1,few,TGTGCCAGCAGTTTAGACGGGGGGTTACGTGAGCAGTTCTTC,CASSLDGGLREQFF